These 9 T cell receptor beta chains originate from one sample sequenced in a study of shared clonotypes between healthy human individuals. The table came from immunoSEQ multiplex PCR; TCRdb's copy has only in-frame clones and leaves some out. The data contain 98,000 or so clones, 68% of them singletons. Material for sequencing was memory CD8+ T cells sorted from blood. Subset: CD45RO+ cells pooled with CCR7-negative TemRA cells. The receptors originated from a woman aged 30 to 39 in good health.

The V call is TRBV6-1, the J call TRBJ2-2; D unresolved. With 5 bases removed from V and 2 bases from J, the gap between germline ends came to 0 bases. The CDR3 loop spans 11 amino acids. Germline CDR1 and CDR2: MNHNS and SASEGT. This CDR3 is CASSNTGELFF. The CDR3 DNA is TGTGCCAGCAGTAACACCGGGGAGCTGTTTTTT.

The chain joins TRBV14 to TRBJ1-1; D ambiguous. CDR3 length: 12 amino acids. CDR1 and CDR2 from the germline V gene are SGHDN and FVKESK. V shed 0 bases and J shed 4 bases, with 3 bases lying between them. This CDR3 reads CASSQDSTEAFF. The CDR3 DNA sequence: TGTGCCAGCAGCCAAGACAGCACTGAAGCTTTCTTT.

The chain uses TRBV28 and TRBJ2-3; 12 nucleotides match TRBD2. Trimming at V came to 4 bases and at J to 6 bases, leaving 8 bases not matched to a gene. In germline, CDR1 is MDHEN, CDR2 SYDVKM. This CDR3 has 16 residues. CDR3 nucleotides: TGTGCCAGCAGTTCCCGACTAGCGGGAGATATGGATACGCAGTATTTT. It specifies CASSSRLAGDMDTQYF.

This clone turned up a few times. CDR3 residues: CASSPTEWGEKLFF. CDR3 DNA sequence: TGTGCCAGCTCACCTACCGAGTGGGGTGAAAAACTGTTTTTT. The chain employs TRBV18 and TRBJ1-4; D remains unclear. Germline CDR1 reads KGHSH; CDR2 reads LQKENI. V was cut by 3 bases and J by 7 bases, with 12 bases left in between. There are 14 residues in the CDR3.

The chain links TRBV6-4 to TRBJ2-3; 9 bases are a match to TRBD1. The CDR3 totals 14 residues. V lost 10 bases to trimming and J lost 1 base; unmatched junction nucleotides: 6. Germline CDR1 reads MRHNA; CDR2 reads SNTAGT. The CDR3 sequence is CATARTGGTDTQYF. In nucleotides, the CDR3 is TGTGCCACCGCCCGGACAGGGGGCACAGATACGCAGTATTTT.

The rearrangement joins TRBV19 to TRBJ1-1; no clear D gene. This CDR3 is 13 amino acids long. Germline V lookup: CDR1 LNHDA, CDR2 SQIVND (reference sequence). The V and J ends lost 3 bases and 1 base respectively, with 6 bases between them. CDR3 nucleotides: TGTGCCAGTAGTATCTTCCAGAACACTGAAGCTTTCTTT. Translation: CASSIFQNTEAFF.

This clone was observed once. The chain employs TRBV27 and TRBJ2-1; D remains ambiguous. Germline V lookup: CDR1 MNHEY, CDR2 SMNVEV (reference sequence). The CDR3 is 13 amino acids. The germline V and J ends were trimmed by 6 bases and 5 bases, with 11 bases remaining between them. CDR3 sequence reads: CASSLLTHNEQFF. DNA of the CDR3: TGTGCCAGCAGCCTCCTCACCCACAATGAGCAGTTCTTC.

The chain uses TRBV7-2 and TRBJ2-7, with D possibly being TRBD1 (6 bases). This CDR3 contains 14 residues. V was trimmed by 5 bases and J by 2 bases, leaving 13 bases between them. Looked up from germline, CDR1 is SGHTA and CDR2 is FQGNSA. The CDR3 spells CASSGRDTAYEQYF. The CDR3 bases are TGTGCCAGCAGCGGCCGGGACACCGCCTACGAGCAGTACTTC.

The chain links TRBV19 to TRBJ2-7, with D tentatively TRBD2 (6 bases). V was pared by 3 bases and J by 0 bases, with 12 bases between. This CDR3 region has 15 residues. The V gene's germline CDR1 is LNHDA and CDR2 SQIVND (reference sequence). The CDR3 DNA reads as TGTGCCAGTAGTATCGGAGGGTCTAGCTCCTACGAGCAGTACTTC. This sequence encodes CASSIGGSSSYEQYF.